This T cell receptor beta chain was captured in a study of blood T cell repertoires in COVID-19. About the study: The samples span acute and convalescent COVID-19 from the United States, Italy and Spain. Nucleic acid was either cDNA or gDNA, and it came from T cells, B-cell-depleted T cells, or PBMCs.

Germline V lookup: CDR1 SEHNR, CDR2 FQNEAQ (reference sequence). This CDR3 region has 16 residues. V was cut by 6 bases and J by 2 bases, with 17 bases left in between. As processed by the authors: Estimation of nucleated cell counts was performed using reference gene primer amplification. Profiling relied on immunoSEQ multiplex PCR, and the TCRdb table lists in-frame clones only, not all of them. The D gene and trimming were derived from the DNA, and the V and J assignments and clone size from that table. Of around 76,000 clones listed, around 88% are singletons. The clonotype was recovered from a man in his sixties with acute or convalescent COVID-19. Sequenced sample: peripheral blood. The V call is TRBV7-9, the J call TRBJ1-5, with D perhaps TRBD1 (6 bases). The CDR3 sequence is CASSYASRGGNQPQHF. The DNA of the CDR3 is TGTGCCAGCAGTTATGCTTCCAGGGGTGGCAATCAGCCCCAGCATTTT. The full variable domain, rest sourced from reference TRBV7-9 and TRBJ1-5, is DTGVSQNPRHKITKRGQNVTFRCDPISEHNRLYWYRQTLGQGPEFLTYFQNEAQLEKSRLLSDRFSAERPKGSFSTLEIQRTEQGDSAMYLCASSYASRGGNQPQHFGDGTRLSIL.